Shown below are 32 T cell receptor beta chains from a single sample sequenced in a study of CD8 T cells in Susac syndrome. RNA, at roughly 0.5 to 1 ug, was reverse transcribed with random hexamers. One entry per CDR3 protein results from TCRdb running MiXCR on the immunoSEQ multiplex PCR reads. The table records some 120,000 distinct CDR3 sequences, roughly 93% of them present only once. The sequencing input was CD8+ T cells from PBMCs. Source of these receptors: a human donor with multiple sclerosis.

The V gene is TRBV28, the J gene TRBJ1-5, with 8 bases fitting TRBD1. CDR1 is MDHEN and CDR2 is SYDVKM in the germline V gene. The trim removed 6 bases at V and 0 bases at J, leaving 4 bases unmatched. There are 15 residues in the CDR3. The CDR3 region has the DNA TGTGCCAGCAGACTGGGACAGGCTAGCAATCAGCCCCAGCATTTT. This encodes CASRLGQASNQPQHF.

V usage is TRBV20-1 and J usage is TRBJ2-1, with 14 bases identical to TRBD2. V lost 6 bases and J lost 0; bases outside the gene matches: 7. This CDR3 is built from 17 residues. Germline V gives CDR1 DFQATT, CDR2 SNEGSKA (reference sequence). The CDR3 spells CSARLAGGPSSYNEQFF. Here the CDR3 DNA reads TGCAGTGCCAGACTAGCGGGAGGGCCGAGCTCCTACAATGAGCAGTTCTTC.

The chain employs TRBV5-1 and TRBJ1-4, with D possibly TRBD1 on 5 matching bases. Trimming pared 3 bases from V and 4 bases from J, leaving 10 bases between. This CDR3 contains 14 residues. Germline CDR1 reads SGHRS; CDR2 reads YFSETQ. The CDR3 region is CASSSGTYNEKLFF. CDR3 sequence (DNA): TGCGCCAGCAGCTCCGGGACTTATAATGAAAAACTGTTTTTT.

This chain links TRBV7-9 with TRBJ1-6; D may be TRBD1 (6 bases). Germline-derived CDR1 and CDR2 are SEHNR and FQNEAQ (reference sequence). This CDR3 is 13 amino acids long. Trimming pared 8 bases from V and 13 bases from J, leaving 18 bases between. The CDR3 loop reads CASGRTEPFPLHF. DNA of the CDR3: TGTGCCAGCGGGCGGACAGAACCCTTCCCCCTCCACTTT.

The chain links TRBV7-9 to TRBJ2-7; 8 bases agree with TRBD1. The CDR3 spans 14 residues. V shed 5 bases, J shed 5 bases, and the junction held 8 bases outside the gene matches. Germline assignment: CDR1 SEHNR and CDR2 FQNEAQ (reference sequence). The CDR3 loop is CASSAGGRGDEQYF. DNA for the CDR3: TGTGCCAGCAGCGCAGGGGGCAGGGGGGACGAGCAGTACTTC.

This rearrangement joins TRBV9 to TRBJ2-2; D gene ambiguous. CDR1 is SGDLS and CDR2 is YYNGEE in the germline V gene. CDR3 length: 16 amino acids. V shed 0 bases and J shed 0 bases, with 9 bases lying between them. CDR3 DNA sequence: TGTGCCAGCAGCGTAGGCAGGAGCACGAACACCGGGGAGCTGTTTTTT. Translating it yields CASSVGRSTNTGELFF.

This chain links TRBV7-8 with TRBJ2-5, with 14 bases that match TRBD2. The CDR3 is 17 amino acids. V shed 4 bases and J 3 bases; nucleotides not matched to a gene: 7. Germline CDR1 SGHVS, CDR2 FQNEAQ. CDR3 nucleotide sequence: TGTGCCAGCAGCTCGAACCGACTAGCGGGAGGGGAAGAGACCCAGTACTTC. Its protein is CASSSNRLAGGEETQYF.

The gene calls are TRBV4-1 and TRBJ2-1; 12 positions agree with TRBD2. Germline values: CDR1 MGHRA, CDR2 YSYEKL. The CDR3 runs to 17 residues. Losses at the gene ends were 3 bases for V and 4 bases for J; bases not matched to a gene: 7. The CDR3 DNA reads TGCGCCAGCAGCCACCCGACTAGCGGGGGCGTTTACAATGAGCAGTTCTTC. This gives the protein CASSHPTSGGVYNEQFF.

The V gene is TRBV27, the J gene TRBJ2-5; 8 positions match TRBD2. CDR1 MNHEY and CDR2 SMNVEV come from the germline V gene (reference sequence). This CDR3 contains 14 residues. V was pared by 4 bases and J by 4 bases, with 5 bases of the junction left unmatched. The CDR3 reads CASSYTGRGETQYF. As DNA, the CDR3 is TGTGCCAGCAGTTATACCGGGAGGGGAGAGACCCAGTACTTC.

This chain links TRBV7-8 with TRBJ2-7; 7 positions agree with TRBD1. Germline CDR1 and CDR2: SGHVS and FQNEAQ. V trimming: 1 base; J trimming: 4 bases; junction bases outside the gene matches: 4. The CDR3 length is 14 residues. CDR3 loop: CASSLGARGYEQYV. In nucleotides, the CDR3 is TGTGCCAGCAGCTTAGGAGCCAGGGGGTACGAGCAGTACGTC.

This chain uses TRBV6-4 with TRBJ2-2; weak D call: TRBD1 (5 bases). The V gene lost 6 bases and the J gene lost 4 bases, with 15 bases spanning the gap. CDR1 MRHNA and CDR2 SNTAGT come from the germline V gene. The CDR3 has 15 residues. The CDR3 here is CASRADGAGTGELFF. The CDR3 coding sequence is TGTGCCAGCAGGGCCGATGGGGCCGGCACCGGGGAGCTGTTTTTT.

J is TRBJ2-2 and V is TRBV3-1, with no clear D. V was pared by 4 bases and J by 3 bases, with 12 bases between. The CDR3 is 15 residues long. The V gene's germline CDR1 is LGHDT and CDR2 YNNKEL (reference sequence). The CDR3 is CASSRSRIHTGELFF. The CDR3, as DNA: TGTGCCAGCAGCCGATCTAGGATCCACACCGGGGAGCTGTTTTTT.

This clonotype was counted once. This chain links TRBV12-3 or TRBV12-4 with TRBJ1-4; D is ambiguous. This CDR3 spans 14 amino acids. The V gene lost 3 bases and the J gene lost 8 bases, with 13 bases spanning the gap. CDR3 DNA sequence: TGTGCCAGCAGTTTGGCTTATTTTGCGGAAAAACTGTTTTTT. It is translated as CASSLAYFAEKLFF.

The rearrangement joins TRBV19 to TRBJ1-5; 8 bases map to TRBD1. J was trimmed by 1 base and V by 5 bases; bases with no gene match: 7. The CDR3 has 16 amino acids. Germline loops: CDR1 LNHDA, CDR2 SQIVND (reference sequence). CDR3 sequence (DNA): TGTGCCAGTAGTCGACTCGACAGGGGCAGCAATCAGCCCCAGCATTTT. Amino acid sequence: CASSRLDRGSNQPQHF.

The chain recombines TRBV9 with TRBJ2-3, with a tentative D call TRBD2 (7 bases). The CDR3 is made up of 15 amino acids. Trimming removed 2 bases at V and 4 bases at J, with 14 bases between. CDR1 is SGDLS, CDR2 YYNGEE, per germline. The CDR3 DNA follows: TGTGCCAGCAGCGTTTGGGGGGGCCGAGCAGATACGCAGTATTTT. Translation: CASSVWGGRADTQYF. Filled out from reference TRBV9 and TRBJ2-3, the complete variable domain reads DSGVTQTPKHLITATGQRVTLRCSPRSGDLSVYWYQQSLDQGLQFLIQYYNGEERAKGNILERFSAQQFPDLHSELNLSSLELGDSALYFCASSVWGGRADTQYFGPGTRLTVL.

The J gene is TRBJ2-1, the V gene TRBV4-2; TRBD2 aligns across 11 bases. This CDR3 contains 18 residues. Germline CDR1 is LGHNA and CDR2 is YNFKEQ. With V trimmed by 2 bases and J by 0 bases, 6 bases remained unmatched. In DNA form, the CDR3 reads TGTGCCAGCAGCCAACTAGGGACTAGCGGAAGCTCCTACAATGAGCAGTTCTTC. Its translation: CASSQLGTSGSSYNEQFF.

The chain uses TRBV7-9 and TRBJ2-3, with 8 bases that match TRBD2. The CDR3 spans 15 residues. Germline V gives CDR1 SEHNR, CDR2 FQNEAQ (reference sequence). With V trimmed by 5 bases and J by 4 bases, 8 bases remained unmatched. The CDR3 region has the DNA TGTGCCAGCAGCCGTAGCGGGGTCATCCCAGATACGCAGTATTTT. Its translation: CASSRSGVIPDTQYF. The variable domain in full, with the rest retrieved from reference TRBV7-9 and TRBJ2-3, is DTGVSQNPRHKITKRGQNVTFRCDPISEHNRLYWYRQTLGQGPEFLTYFQNEAQLEKSRLLSDRFSAERPKGSFSTLEIQRTEQGDSAMYLCASSRSGVIPDTQYFGPGTRLTVL.

The CDR3 sequence is CATSNYTRLSPLHF. CDR3 sequence (DNA): TGTGCCACCAGCAATTACACGCGGTTGTCACCCCTCCACTTT. The V and J genes are TRBV15 and TRBJ1-6; no definite D call. In germline, CDR1 is LNHNV, CDR2 YYDKDF (reference sequence). The CDR3 loop spans 14 amino acids. V was cut by 4 bases and J by 10 bases, with 14 bases left in between.

This sequence joins TRBV4-1 and TRBJ1-5; D gene unclear. This CDR3 is 15 amino acids long. Germline V gives CDR1 MGHRA, CDR2 YSYEKL. The V end was cut by 3 bases, the J end by 0 bases, with 9 bases between. CDR3 sequence: CASSQTVFSNQPQHF. The CDR3 DNA reads as TGCGCCAGCAGCCAGACCGTTTTTAGCAATCAGCCCCAGCATTTT.

The chain is built from TRBV9 and TRBJ2-5; D is possibly TRBD1 or TRBD2 (5 bases each). V shed 0 bases and J shed 3 bases, with 12 bases lying between them. The germline CDR1 and CDR2 sequences are SGDLS and YYNGEE. The CDR3 extends over 15 amino acids. The CDR3 is CASSVDGGPKETQYF. In DNA, the CDR3 is TGTGCCAGCAGCGTAGATGGGGGACCCAAAGAGACCCAGTACTTC.

The chain recombines TRBV7-9 with TRBJ1-1, with TRBD1 as a possible D gene (5 bases). Germline V gene sequence: CDR1 SEHNR, CDR2 FQNEAQ (reference sequence). The CDR3 runs to 14 residues. Trimming removed 1 base at V and 8 bases at J, with 14 bases between. CDR3 loop: CASSLGERGLEAFF. The CDR3 bases are TGTGCCAGCAGCTTAGGAGAAAGGGGCCTCGAAGCTTTCTTT. The variable domain in full, completed from reference TRBV7-9 and TRBJ1-1, reads DTGVSQNPRHKITKRGQNVTFRCDPISEHNRLYWYRQTLGQGPEFLTYFQNEAQLEKSRLLSDRFSAERPKGSFSTLEIQRTEQGDSAMYLCASSLGERGLEAFFGQGTRLTVV.

V usage is TRBV4-1 and J usage is TRBJ2-7; the match to TRBD1 covers 7 bases. From germline, CDR1 is MGHRA and CDR2 YSYEKL. Trimming took 1 base from V and 3 from J; bases not matched to a gene: 3. The CDR3 consists of 14 residues. This chain's CDR3 is CASSQGAGGYEQYF. The CDR3 nucleotides are TGCGCCAGCAGCCAAGGGGCAGGGGGCTACGAGCAGTACTTC.

This chain joins TRBV13 and TRBJ2-2; D may correspond to TRBD1 or TRBD2 (6 bases each). Germline CDR1 reads PRHDT; CDR2 reads FYEKMQ (reference sequence). Deletions cut 5 bases from V and 6 bases from J, with 13 bases between. This CDR3 has 14 amino acids. The CDR3: CASSTLRGPGELFF. The CDR3 DNA reads as TGTGCCAGCAGCACGCTCCGGGGGCCCGGGGAGCTGTTTTTT.

The chain employs TRBV15 and TRBJ2-4; possibly TRBD1 for D (6 bases). This CDR3 has 17 amino acids. Trimming stripped 1 base from V and 2 bases from J, with 15 bases between. CDR1 is LNHNV, CDR2 YYDKDF, per germline (reference sequence). Here the CDR3 DNA reads TGTGCCACCAGCAGAGCTACAGGGATTTCGACCAAAAACATTCAGTACTTC. The encoded protein is CATSRATGISTKNIQYF. Filled out from reference TRBV15 and TRBJ2-4, the complete variable domain reads DAMVIQNPRYQVTQFGKPVTLSCSQTLNHNVMYWYQQKSSQAPKLLFHYYDKDFNNEADTPDNFQSRRPNTSFCFLDIRSPGLGDTAMYLCATSRATGISTKNIQYFGAGTRLSVL.

The chain couples TRBV25-1 to TRBJ2-2; D perhaps matches TRBD1 (6 bases). The CDR3 has 18 amino acids. The ends were cut back, 2 bases at V and 0 bases at J, with 16 bases in the middle. CDR1 MGHDK and CDR2 SYGVNS come from the germline V gene. In nucleotides, the CDR3 is TGTGCCAGCAGTGAACGCTGGACAGCTAAGACGAACACCGGGGAGCTGTTTTTT. Translated, it gives CASSERWTAKTNTGELFF.

A single count supports this clonotype. The V and J genes are TRBV25-1 and TRBJ1-3; D ambiguous. The CDR3 contains 11 residues. V was cut by 11 bases and J by 2 bases, with 7 bases left in between. Germline V gene data show CDR1 as MGHDK and CDR2 as SYGVNS. CDR3 DNA: TGTGCCGTTCGAACTGGAAACACCATATATTTT. Residues: CAVRTGNTIYF.

The V gene is TRBV6-1, the J gene TRBJ2-1; TRBD1 matches at 9 bases. The CDR3 has 15 residues. V dropped 1 base and J dropped 3; count of bases not matched to a gene: 1. Germline V gene lookup returns CDR1 MNHNS and CDR2 SASEGT. Here the CDR3 reads CASSEETGGYNEQFF. The CDR3, as DNA: TGTGCCAGCAGTGAAGAGACAGGGGGCTACAATGAGCAGTTCTTC.

This clonotype was seen a single time. The chain joins TRBV5-6 to TRBJ1-1; the D gene is possibly TRBD1 (6 bases). The CDR3 is 16 amino acids. Trimming stripped 2 bases from V and 0 bases from J, with 14 bases between. Germline-derived CDR1 and CDR2 are SGHDT and YYEEEE. CDR3 sequence: CASSFKSQGLNTEAFF. In nucleotides, the CDR3 is TGTGCCAGCAGCTTCAAGTCGCAGGGGTTGAACACTGAAGCTTTCTTT.

The chain couples TRBV28 to TRBJ1-1; D uncertain. This CDR3 has 11 residues. Deletions cut 10 bases from V and 6 bases from J, with 12 bases between. Per the germline V gene, CDR1 is MDHEN and CDR2 is SYDVKM. CDR3 sequence: CATVGPPEAFF. CDR3 nucleotide sequence: TGTGCCACCGTAGGGCCTCCTGAAGCTTTCTTT.

This sequence joins TRBV7-2 and TRBJ2-3; TRBD2 matches 11 bases. J gave up 0 bases and V 0 bases, and 5 bases lay outside the gene matches. There are 18 residues in the CDR3. Germline values: CDR1 SGHTA, CDR2 FQGNSA. This chain's CDR3 is CASSLARLAGPSTDTQYF. In nucleotides, the CDR3 is TGTGCCAGCAGCTTAGCGCGACTAGCGGGACCCAGCACAGATACGCAGTATTTT.

The chain links TRBV12-3 or TRBV12-4 to TRBJ1-5; a possible D gene is TRBD1 (6 bases). V was clipped by 3 bases and J by 5 bases, with 14 bases between them. This CDR3 spans 15 amino acids. The CDR3 is CASSFYGGRDQPQHF. The DNA for the CDR3 is TGTGCCAGCAGTTTCTACGGGGGCAGGGATCAGCCCCAGCATTTT.

The chain employs TRBV2 and TRBJ1-1; possible D gene TRBD1, 5 bases. V lost 4 bases and J lost 0, with 12 bases in between. Germline V CDR1 and CDR2: SNHLY, FYNNEI. The CDR3 covers 15 residues. The CDR3 reads CASSGPGRMNTEAFF. The CDR3 region has the DNA TGTGCCAGCAGTGGCCCAGGGCGGATGAACACTGAAGCTTTCTTT.